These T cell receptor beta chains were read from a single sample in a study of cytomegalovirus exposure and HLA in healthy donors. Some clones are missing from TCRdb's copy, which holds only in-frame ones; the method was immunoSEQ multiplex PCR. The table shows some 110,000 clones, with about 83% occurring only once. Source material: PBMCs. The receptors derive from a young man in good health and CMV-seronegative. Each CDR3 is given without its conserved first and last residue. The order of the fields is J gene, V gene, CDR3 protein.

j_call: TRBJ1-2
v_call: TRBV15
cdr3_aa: ATRNPGQPYGYT

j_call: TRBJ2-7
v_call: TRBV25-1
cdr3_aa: ASSGTGSSTRQY

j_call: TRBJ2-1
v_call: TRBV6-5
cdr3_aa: ASRQSRQGSNEQF

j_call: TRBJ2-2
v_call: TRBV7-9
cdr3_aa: ASSPIGEGLYVGTGELF

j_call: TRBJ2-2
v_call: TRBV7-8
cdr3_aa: ASSFEANTGELF

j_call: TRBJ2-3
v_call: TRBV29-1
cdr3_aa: SGSTSGISTDTQY

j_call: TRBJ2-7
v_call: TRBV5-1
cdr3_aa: ASSPLRPRGEQY

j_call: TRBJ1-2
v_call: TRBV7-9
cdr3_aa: ASSSGQFYGYT

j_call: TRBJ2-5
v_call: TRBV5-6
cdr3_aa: ASNSPGQGEETQY

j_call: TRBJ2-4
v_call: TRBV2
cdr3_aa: ASHLAGGSGGQY

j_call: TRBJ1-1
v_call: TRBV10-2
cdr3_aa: ASSESAPLGGLNTEAF

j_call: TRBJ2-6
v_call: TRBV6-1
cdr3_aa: ASSVVTRVSGANVLT

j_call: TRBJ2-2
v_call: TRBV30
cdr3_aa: AWSVEGELF

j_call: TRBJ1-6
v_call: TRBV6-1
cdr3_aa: ATEQGARNSPLH

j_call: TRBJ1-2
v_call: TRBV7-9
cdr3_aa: ASSPGQNYGYT

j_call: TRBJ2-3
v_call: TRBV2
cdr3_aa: ASNGEASGSGDTQY

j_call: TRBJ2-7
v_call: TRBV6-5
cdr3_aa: ASSVSGISYEQY

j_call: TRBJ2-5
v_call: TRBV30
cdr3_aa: ACGGAGETQY

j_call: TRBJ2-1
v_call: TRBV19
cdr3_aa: ASSTIAGAPYNEQF

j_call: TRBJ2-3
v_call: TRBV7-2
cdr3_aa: ASSPRLAGATDTQY

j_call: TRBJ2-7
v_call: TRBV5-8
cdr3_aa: ASSLVRDRSYEQY

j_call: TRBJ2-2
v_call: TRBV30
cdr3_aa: AWSGLAGGTGELF

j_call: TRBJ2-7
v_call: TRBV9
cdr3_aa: ASSGGPGTGSYEQY

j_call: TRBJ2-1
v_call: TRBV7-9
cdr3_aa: ASSLANNWEQF

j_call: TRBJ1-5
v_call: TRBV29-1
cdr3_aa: SVGMAQGGQPQH

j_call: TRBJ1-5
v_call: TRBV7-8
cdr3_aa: ASSLVIEPQH

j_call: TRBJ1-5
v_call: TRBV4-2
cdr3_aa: ASSQVAAVRDQPQH

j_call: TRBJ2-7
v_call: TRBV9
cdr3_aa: ASSVVSLGEQY

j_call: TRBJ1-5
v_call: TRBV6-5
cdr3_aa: ASSSPADNQPQH

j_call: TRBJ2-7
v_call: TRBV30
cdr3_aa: AWRKRQGFYEQY

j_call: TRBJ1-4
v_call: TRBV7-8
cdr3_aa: ASSLESNGRGREKLF

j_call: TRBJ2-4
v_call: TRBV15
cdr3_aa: ATSRDGTFGQNIQY

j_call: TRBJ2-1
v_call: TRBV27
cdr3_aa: ASSLGSSGNSYNEQF

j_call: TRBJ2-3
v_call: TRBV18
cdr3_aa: ASSPGLAKDTQY

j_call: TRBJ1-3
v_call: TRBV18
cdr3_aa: ASRRYSGNTIY

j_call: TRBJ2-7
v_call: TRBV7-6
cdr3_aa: ASSLRGGEQY